The 6 T cell receptor beta chains in this list originate from one sample, sequenced in a study of CD8 T cells in ankylosing spondylitis. TCRdb fed the 5' RACE reads into MiXCR, producing one record per CDR3 protein. The sample contains 130,000 or so distinct CDR3 sequences, 6% to 8.5% of which appear only once. The sequenced material came from blood, either unsorted or a sorted T cell fraction (not recorded which). These receptors came from a male donor with ankylosing spondylitis or in good health (not recorded which).

This clonotype occurred many times. V usage is TRBV5-1 and J usage is TRBJ2-2; 9 bases map to TRBD2. Germline V gives CDR1 SGHRS, CDR2 YFSETQ. The CDR3 sequence is 16 residues long. The V gene end was trimmed by 3 bases and the J gene end by 0 bases; junction bases not matched to a gene: 3. CDR3 DNA sequence: TGCGCCAGCAGCTCATCTAGCGGGACGAACACCGGGGAGCTGTTTTTT. Protein: CASSSSSGTNTGELFF.

This clonotype was recorded many times. The chain recombines TRBV12-3 or TRBV12-4 with TRBJ2-1; 11 nucleotides agree with TRBD2. The CDR3 has 15 amino acids. The ends lost 5 bases at V and 6 bases at J; junction bases unmatched: 6. CDR3 loop: CASSTTSGGGNEQFF. CDR3 coding DNA: TGTGCCAGCAGTACTACTAGCGGGGGTGGCAATGAGCAGTTCTTC.

In its sample, this clonotype was seen many times. The V gene is TRBV10-3, the J gene TRBJ2-7; D is unclear. The CDR3 length is 14 residues. Per the germline V gene, CDR1 is ENHRY and CDR2 is SYGVKD. Trimming stripped 1 base from V and 2 bases from J, with 9 bases between. The CDR3 is CAISELGKPYEQYF. Written as DNA, the CDR3 is TGTGCCATCAGTGAGTTAGGCAAGCCCTACGAGCAGTACTTC.

This clonotype was observed many times. The CDR3, as DNA: TGTGCCATTGACGGGGACAATCAGCCCCAGCATTTT. Protein product: CAIDGDNQPQHF. V is TRBV10-3 and J is TRBJ1-5; D is unclear. Germline V gene data show CDR1 as ENHRY and CDR2 as SYGVKD. V lost 9 bases and J 3 bases, leaving 9 bases between the germline ends. This CDR3 has 12 amino acids.

This clonotype was recorded at least ten times. V gene TRBV28 combines with J gene TRBJ2-7; TRBD1 matches at 7 bases. There are 12 residues in the CDR3. Germline V gene sequence: CDR1 MDHEN, CDR2 SYDVKM. Unmatched junction bases numbered 1, after V lost 2 bases and J lost 6 bases. The CDR3 DNA reads as TGTGCCAGCAGTTTAAACAGGGGCGAGCAGTACTTC. Amino acids: CASSLNRGEQYF.

V gene TRBV18 combines with J gene TRBJ2-3, with D tentatively TRBD2 (6 bases). Trimming took 3 bases from V and 4 from J, leaving 11 bases between them. Germline CDR1 and CDR2: KGHSH and LQKENI. The CDR3 totals 14 residues. The CDR3 nucleotides are TGTGCCAGCTCACCTAAGGGAGGCCCAGATACGCAGTATTTT. Translated: CASSPKGGPDTQYF.